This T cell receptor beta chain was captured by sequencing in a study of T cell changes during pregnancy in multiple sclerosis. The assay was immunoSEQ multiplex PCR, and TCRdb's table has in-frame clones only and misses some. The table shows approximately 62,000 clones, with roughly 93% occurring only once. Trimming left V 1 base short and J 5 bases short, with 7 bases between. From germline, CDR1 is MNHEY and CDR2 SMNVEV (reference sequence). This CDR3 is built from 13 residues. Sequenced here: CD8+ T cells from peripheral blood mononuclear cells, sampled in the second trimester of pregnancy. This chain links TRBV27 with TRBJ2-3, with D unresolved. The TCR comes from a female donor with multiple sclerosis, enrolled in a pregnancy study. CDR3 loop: CASSLYSLDTQYF. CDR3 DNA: TGTGCCAGCAGTTTATACAGCTTAGATACGCAGTATTTT.